These T cell receptor beta chains were read from a single sample in a study of human T cells and chemical hapten exposure. TCRdb used MiXCR to reprocess the RACE reads, holding one entry per CDR3 protein. The profile shows a few hundred thousand distinct CDR3 sequences, just under 6.5% of them singletons. Sequencing used whole blood, obtained in connection with sensitization to the hapten diphenylcyclopropenone (DPC). Receptors originate from a woman between 18 and 29 years old with alopecia areata. Some clones in this sample may be carry-over from other donors' samples. CDR3s leave out the opening cysteine and the closing phenylalanine or tryptophan. Each record gives: V gene, J gene, CDR3 protein.

v_gene: TRBV6-5
j_gene: TRBJ2-7
CDR3aa: ASSYSVAGGYEQY

v_gene: TRBV7-8
j_gene: TRBJ1-4
CDR3aa: ASSRERTNEKLF

v_gene: TRBV3-1
j_gene: TRBJ1-2
CDR3aa: ASSRGTGSYGYT

v_gene: TRBV10-3
j_gene: TRBJ1-1
CDR3aa: AISVGSEAF

v_gene: TRBV20-1
j_gene: TRBJ1-5
CDR3aa: SASRDTRDQPQH

v_gene: TRBV7-8
j_gene: TRBJ2-7
CDR3aa: ASSSSGQGKKGSYEQY

v_gene: TRBV12-3/TRBV12-4
j_gene: TRBJ2-3
CDR3aa: ASSLRGQGIDTQY

v_gene: TRBV6-5
j_gene: TRBJ2-5
CDR3aa: ASSYRIEETQY

v_gene: TRBV4-1
j_gene: TRBJ2-7
CDR3aa: ASSQENDRELEQY

v_gene: TRBV13
j_gene: TRBJ2-7
CDR3aa: ASSLPGQGLQEQY

v_gene: TRBV12-3/TRBV12-4
j_gene: TRBJ1-5
CDR3aa: ASSIRGQPQH

v_gene: TRBV7-2
j_gene: TRBJ1-3
CDR3aa: ASRMGTGNTIY

v_gene: TRBV6-2/TRBV6-3
j_gene: TRBJ1-5
CDR3aa: ASSYDLSGAQPQH

v_gene: TRBV7-3
j_gene: TRBJ1-6
CDR3aa: ASSFGDFGNSPLH

v_gene: TRBV3-1
j_gene: TRBJ1-5
CDR3aa: ASSGPGSNQPQH

v_gene: TRBV28
j_gene: TRBJ2-3
CDR3aa: ASSLTGGPRTQY

v_gene: TRBV7-7
j_gene: TRBJ2-7
CDR3aa: ASSSDAAYEQY

v_gene: TRBV6-5
j_gene: TRBJ1-4
CDR3aa: ASTFRGAKKLF

v_gene: TRBV6-6
j_gene: TRBJ2-1
CDR3aa: ASSQTGESYNEQF

v_gene: TRBV27
j_gene: TRBJ2-5
CDR3aa: ASSSRGGEKTQY

v_gene: TRBV10-3
j_gene: TRBJ1-1
CDR3aa: ATGDRPNTEAF

v_gene: TRBV28
j_gene: TRBJ2-3
CDR3aa: ASSLGADTDTQY

v_gene: TRBV18
j_gene: TRBJ2-5
CDR3aa: ASSPIVGSSQETQY

v_gene: TRBV28
j_gene: TRBJ1-6
CDR3aa: ASSLVRGHSPLH

v_gene: TRBV7-3
j_gene: TRBJ2-2
CDR3aa: ASSPDYANTGELF